Listed here are 30 T cell receptor beta chains from one sample, sequenced in a study of T-cell memory formation after mild COVID-19. Each CDR3 protein gets one entry after TCRdb re-called the 5' RACE reads with MiXCR. Seen here are roughly 62,000 distinct CDR3 sequences, less than 9.5% observed once, and the top ten hold 1.1%. The specimen sequenced was PBMCs or a T cell subset sorted from them (not recorded which). Receptors originate from a young man who had mild COVID-19 (a few samples of this study predate the infection). Cell type and time point are not known.

This clonotype occurred many times. This chain joins TRBV6-5 and TRBJ2-3, with 8 bases matching TRBD2. From germline, CDR1 is MNHEY and CDR2 SVGAGI. This CDR3 is built from 15 residues. Losses at the gene ends were 1 base for V and 5 bases for J; bases not matched to a gene: 5. The DNA of the CDR3 is TGTGCCAGCAGTTACTTGGGACTAGGGGGAGATACGCAGTATTTT. Translation: CASSYLGLGGDTQYF.

This clonotype was seen more than once but under ten times. This chain links TRBV9 with TRBJ2-6; perhaps TRBD2 as D (7 bases). The germline gives CDR1 SGDLS, CDR2 YYNGEE. The CDR3 has 16 residues. V was pared by 0 bases and J by 4 bases, with 11 bases between. The CDR3 bases are TGTGCCAGCAGCGTAGACGGGGGGCGAGGGGCCAACGTCCTGACTTTC. Protein sequence: CASSVDGGRGANVLTF.

With regard to this clonotype: A junction end diverges from the germline sequence, so it may reflect a read error. V gene TRBV10-3 combines with J gene TRBJ2-1; perhaps TRBD2 as D (5 bases). Germline lookup yields CDR1 ENHRY and CDR2 SYGVKD. The CDR3 has 12 residues. CDR3 sequence reads: CAISDVASEQSF. CDR3 nucleotides: TGTGCCATCAGTGACGTAGCGAGTGAGCAGTCCTTC.

This clonotype came up many times. This CDR3 is CASSQDLAFGALGTQYF. In DNA, the CDR3 is TGCGCCAGCAGCCAAGATCTTGCGTTTGGCGCCTTAGGGACCCAGTACTTC. The chain links TRBV4-3 to TRBJ2-5; D uncertain. V was trimmed by 0 bases and J by 7 bases, leaving 21 bases between them. CDR3 size: 17 residues. Germline CDR1 LGHNA, CDR2 YSLEER.

This clonotype was seen at least ten times. DNA for the CDR3: TGCAGTGCAGCGCAAAGCGGGTCCGGCACAGATACGCAGTATTTT. Amino acids: CSAAQSGSGTDTQYF. The chain is built from TRBV20-1 and TRBJ2-3; tentatively, D is TRBD2 (6 bases). The V gene lost 6 bases and the J gene lost 1 base, with 17 bases spanning the gap. Germline loops: CDR1 DFQATT, CDR2 SNEGSKA (reference sequence). This CDR3 is built from 15 residues.

The chain combines TRBV7-2 with TRBJ1-6, with no clear D. The CDR3 consists of 14 residues. The germline V and J ends were trimmed by 2 bases and 10 bases, with 12 bases remaining between them. The germline CDR1 and CDR2 sequences are SGHTA and FQGNSA. CDR3: CASSLNPGGSPLHF. The CDR3 nucleotides read TGTGCCAGCAGCTTAAATCCCGGTGGATCACCCCTCCACTTT. The full variable domain, with the rest looked up from reference TRBV7-2 and TRBJ1-6, is GAGVSQSPSNKVTEKGKDVELRCDPISGHTALYWYRQSLGQGLEFLIYFQGNSAPDKSGLPSDRFSAERTGGSVSTLTIQRTQQEDSAVYLCASSLNPGGSPLHFGNGTRLTVT.

This clonotype has a count of ten or more. The chain recombines TRBV4-2 with TRBJ2-1; TRBD2 matches at 8 bases. The CDR3 totals 16 residues. With V trimmed by 0 bases and J by 9 bases, 10 bases remained unmatched. Germline CDR1 is LGHNA and CDR2 is YNFKEQ. In DNA, the CDR3 is TGTGCCAGCAGCCAAGATATCGGGGGGGGGCAACTTGAGCAGTTCTTC. Residues: CASSQDIGGGQLEQFF.

This clonotype was seen a few times. The chain has TRBV2 and TRBJ2-1, with 7 bases identical to TRBD2. Germline CDR1 and CDR2: SNHLY and FYNNEI. V shed 2 bases and J 6 bases; nucleotides not matched to a gene: 1. The CDR3 has 13 residues. CDR3 DNA sequence: TGTGCCAGCAGTGAAACGGGGGGCAATGAGCAGTTCTTC. This gives the protein CASSETGGNEQFF. The variable domain in full, completed from reference TRBV2 and TRBJ2-1, reads EPEVTQTPSHQVTQMGQEVILRCVPISNHLYFYWYRQILGQKVEFLVSFYNNEISEKSEIFDDQFSVERPDGSNFTLKIRSTKLEDSAMYFCASSETGGNEQFFGPGTRLTVL.

At least ten counts were recorded for this clonotype. CDR3 sequence (DNA): TGTGCCAGCAGCTTCGCGGGACTCCTCTACGAGCAGTACGTC. This codes for CASSFAGLLYEQYV. V gene TRBV11-2 combines with J gene TRBJ2-7; a possible D gene is TRBD2 (6 bases). Germline loops: CDR1 SGHAT, CDR2 FQNNGV. V was clipped by 3 bases and J by 3 bases, with 12 bases between them. The CDR3 covers 14 residues.

At least ten counts were recorded for this clonotype. The chain is built from TRBV7-2 and TRBJ2-5; the D gene is possibly TRBD2 (6 bases). There are 16 residues in the CDR3. The germline V gene has CDR1 SGHTA and CDR2 FQGNSA. Trimming cost V 5 bases and J 5 bases, with 21 bases left between them. The CDR3 here is CASSPNPRGLMETQYF. The CDR3 DNA reads as TGTGCCAGCAGCCCTAACCCACGGGGACTCATGGAGACCCAGTACTTC.

The chain uses TRBV6-2 or TRBV6-3 and TRBJ1-5; D is unclear. The CDR3 contains 13 residues. Per the germline V gene, CDR1 is MNHEY and CDR2 is SVGEGT. Trimming removed 8 bases at V and 5 bases at J, with 13 bases between. The CDR3 protein is CASSHVGYQPQHF. CDR3 DNA sequence: TGTGCCAGCTCACACGTGGGTTATCAGCCCCAGCATTTT.

The chain employs TRBV20-1 and TRBJ2-3; D is ambiguous. The germline V gene encodes CDR1 DFQATT and CDR2 SNEGSKA (reference sequence). Deletions cut 0 bases from V and 1 base from J, with 17 bases between. The CDR3 covers 17 residues. CDR3 amino acids: CSARDPARGTGTDTQYF. DNA of the CDR3: TGCAGTGCTAGAGACCCGGCGAGAGGCACCGGCACAGATACGCAGTATTTT.

This clonotype was found a few times. This chain connects TRBV20-1 to TRBJ1-5; TRBD1 might be the D (6 bases). Looked up from germline, CDR1 is DFQATT and CDR2 is SNEGSKA (reference sequence). V was clipped by 6 bases and J by 5 bases, with 17 bases between them. The CDR3 has 14 amino acids. The CDR3 spells CSAGISTGHQPQHF. For the CDR3, the DNA is TGCAGTGCGGGGATTTCCACAGGGCATCAGCCCCAGCATTTT.

This clonotype showed up just a few times. The chain employs TRBV12-3 or TRBV12-4 and TRBJ2-3, with 8 bases fitting TRBD1. This CDR3 is built from 14 residues. Trimming took 10 bases from V and 1 from J; bases not matched to a gene: 7. CDR3 amino acids: CATASTGGTDTQYF. The CDR3 region has the DNA TGTGCCACCGCCTCGACAGGGGGCACAGATACGCAGTATTTT.

There are a few counts of this clonotype. This chain links TRBV7-9 with TRBJ2-5; D unclear. Germline CDR1 reads SEHNR; CDR2 reads FQNEAQ (reference sequence). The CDR3 is 12 amino acids. V was trimmed by 4 bases and J by 5 bases, leaving 8 bases between them. In DNA, the CDR3 is TGTGCCAGCAGCTCCGAGATGGAGACCCAGTACTTC. Residues: CASSSEMETQYF.

This clonotype was seen only a few times. The J gene is TRBJ1-1, the V gene TRBV4-3; possible D gene TRBD1, 5 bases. V lost 3 bases, J lost 4 bases, and 12 bases lay in between. CDR3 length equals 14 residues. CDR1 and CDR2 from the germline V gene are LGHNA and YSLEER. The CDR3 sequence is CASSQSRRGTEAFF. CDR3 DNA sequence: TGCGCCAGCAGCCAGTCCCGGAGGGGCACTGAAGCTTTCTTT.

This clonotype turned up a few times. This chain connects TRBV6-5 to TRBJ1-6, with a possible D match to TRBD1 (5 bases). V lost 2 bases to trimming and J lost 10 bases, with 15 bases between them. Per the germline V gene, CDR1 is MNHEY and CDR2 is SVGAGI. The CDR3 runs to 15 residues. The CDR3 nucleotides read TGTGCCAGCAGTTACCAGCTAGCGGGGCGGTCACCCCTCCACTTT. It is translated as CASSYQLAGRSPLHF.

The table lists this clonotype with a few counts. The genes are TRBV6-5 and TRBJ1-2, with 7 bases aligning to TRBD1. This CDR3 is built from 12 residues. The germline V gene encodes CDR1 MNHEY and CDR2 SVGAGI. V trimming: 7 bases; J trimming: 9 bases; junction bases outside the gene matches: 8. DNA for the CDR3: TGTGCCAGCACCGGTGACAGGGTTCGCTACACCTTC. Amino acid sequence: CASTGDRVRYTF.

V gene TRBV6-2 or TRBV6-3 combines with J gene TRBJ1-1; unclear D gene. Trimming took off 2 bases at V and 1 base at J, with 8 bases between the two ends. Germline loops: CDR1 MNHEY, CDR2 SVGEGT. There are 14 residues in the CDR3. Written as DNA, the CDR3 is TGTGCCAGCAGTTACAAAAGGGAGAACACTGAAGCTTTCTTT. Its translation: CASSYKRENTEAFF.

This clonotype was recorded a few times. The chain uses TRBV6-1 and TRBJ1-4; D gene uncertain. Germline V gene data show CDR1 as MNHNS and CDR2 as SASEGT. V was trimmed by 7 bases and J by 2 bases, leaving 14 bases between them. This CDR3 contains 15 residues. The CDR3 DNA reads as TGTGCCAGCACGAGGCGAAGCTCCACTAATGAAAAACTGTTTTTT. Encoded protein: CASTRRSSTNEKLFF.

The chain carries TRBV10-3 and TRBJ1-5; 7 bases match TRBD1. J was trimmed by 3 bases and V by 3 bases; bases with no gene match: 11. The V gene's germline CDR1 is ENHRY and CDR2 SYGVKD. There are 17 residues in the CDR3. CDR3 sequence reads: CAISDDREGVDNQPQHF. CDR3 bases: TGTGCCATCAGTGATGACAGGGAGGGGGTAGACAATCAGCCCCAGCATTTT.

V gene TRBV20-1 combines with J gene TRBJ1-5; perhaps TRBD1 as D (5 bases). This CDR3 spans 14 amino acids. Trimming stripped 6 bases from V and 1 base from J, with 13 bases between. Per the germline V gene, CDR1 is DFQATT and CDR2 is SNEGSKA (reference sequence). CDR3 loop: CSATRQTSNQPQHF. The CDR3 DNA sequence: TGCAGTGCAACTCGACAGACGAGCAATCAGCCCCAGCATTTT.

The V and J genes are TRBV12-3 or TRBV12-4 and TRBJ1-5; D is unresolved. V lost 6 bases to trimming and J lost 0 bases, with 9 bases between them. This CDR3 is built from 14 residues. CDR3 sequence (DNA): TGTGCCAGCAGAAGGTCCCATAGCAATCAGCCCCAGCATTTT. Residues: CASRRSHSNQPQHF.

The chain has TRBV7-6 and TRBJ1-4; 7 nucleotides align to TRBD1. The CDR3 runs to 16 residues. With V trimmed by 5 bases and J by 3 bases, 9 bases remained unmatched. Germline-derived CDR1 and CDR2 are SGHVS and FNYEAQ. CDR3 sequence reads: CASSLGSGTANEKLFF. The CDR3 DNA follows: TGTGCCAGCAGCCTAGGATCCGGGACAGCTAATGAAAAACTGTTTTTT. The full variable domain, with the rest looked up from reference TRBV7-6 and TRBJ1-4, is GAGVSQSPRYKVTKRGQDVALRCDPISGHVSLYWYRQALGQGPEFLTYFNYEAQQDKSGLPNDRFSAERPEGSISTLTIQRTEQRDSAMYRCASSLGSGTANEKLFFGSGTQLSVL.

This clonotype has at least ten counts. CDR3 in amino acids: CASTPTGGHLGPYF. As DNA, the CDR3 is TGTGCCAGCACCCCGACAGGGGGCCACCTTGGCCCGTACTTC. The V and J genes are TRBV12-3 or TRBV12-4 and TRBJ2-7, with 10 bases identical to TRBD1. The CDR3 has 14 amino acids. V was pared by 7 bases and J by 12 bases, with 15 bases of the junction left unmatched.

The CDR3 sequence is CASRVGQVAYEQYF. In DNA form, the CDR3 reads TGCGCCAGCAGAGTCGGACAGGTAGCCTACGAGCAGTACTTC. The chain uses TRBV5-1 and TRBJ2-7; 7 positions agree with TRBD1. Trimming cost V 5 bases and J 2 bases; bases outside gene matches: 7. Germline-derived CDR1 and CDR2 are SGHRS and YFSETQ. This CDR3 region has 14 residues.

The chain combines TRBV6-2 or TRBV6-3 with TRBJ2-7; TRBD1 is a possible D gene (7 bases). Per germline, CDR1 MNHEY and CDR2 SVGEGT. Trimming removed 6 bases from V and 7 bases from J, with 19 bases in between. The CDR3 totals 14 residues. CDR3 DNA sequence: TGTGCCAGCAGCGACAACTCGCAGGGGGGAGAGCAGTACGTC. Translated: CASSDNSQGGEQYV.

Many counts were recorded for this clonotype. This chain links TRBV7-9 with TRBJ2-5; D is uncertain. Trimming cost V 5 bases and J 5 bases, with 15 bases left between them. In germline, CDR1 is SEHNR, CDR2 FQNEAQ (reference sequence). This CDR3 is built from 14 residues. In nucleotides, the CDR3 is TGTGCCAGCAGCCCGAGGTCCTTGGCGGAGACCCAGTACTTC. Protein sequence: CASSPRSLAETQYF.

This clonotype came up a few times. The V and J genes are TRBV7-2 and TRBJ2-3; D gene unclear. This CDR3 has 13 residues. Germline loops: CDR1 SGHTA, CDR2 FQGNSA. V gave up 2 bases and J gave up 0 bases, with 3 bases separating them. CDR3: CASSLPSTDTQYF. CDR3 bases: TGTGCCAGCAGCTTACCCAGCACAGATACGCAGTATTTT.

This clonotype was counted at least ten times. The rearrangement links TRBV7-3 to TRBJ2-1; D may be TRBD2 (5 bases). V was clipped by 5 bases and J by 8 bases, with 13 bases between them. The CDR3 is made up of 13 amino acids. Germline assignment: CDR1 SGHTA and CDR2 FQGTGA. CDR3 sequence: CASSPSPEDEQFF. DNA for the CDR3: TGTGCCAGCAGCCCGAGCCCGGAGGATGAGCAGTTCTTC.